This TCR beta chain was obtained from a study of cytomegalovirus exposure and HLA in healthy donors. Regarding the study as a whole: The authors confirmed in vitro that a few CMV-associated chains were specific for CMV antigens. As was reported, the HLA-A and HLA-B alleles of most subjects were accurately predicted from TCR beta sequences. In a later analysis, 16,951 TCR beta sequences were associated with HLA alleles at 0.05 false discovery rate.

The PCR ran on 60 Vbeta and 13 Jbeta primers. The protocol was immunoSEQ multiplex PCR, while the TCRdb copy is restricted to in-frame clones and leaves out a portion. The sample comprises around 250,000 clones, 80% to 95% of which are singletons, and roughly 1.5% rests with the top ten. The ends were cut back, 7 bases at V and 10 bases at J, with 20 bases in the middle. The germline CDR1 and CDR2 sequences are MNHEY and SMNVEV (reference sequence). The length of the CDR3 is 15 residues. As for this clone: The antigen is undetermined.

The receptor was derived from a girl aged 2 to 10 in good health and CMV-seronegative. The sequencing sample was made of PBMCs. The V call is TRBV27, the J call TRBJ1-6; a weak D match, TRBD1 (6 bases). CDR3: CASTPGGAGRSPLHF. The CDR3 DNA is TGTGCCAGCACCCCGGGGGGGGCAGGGCGGTCACCCCTCCACTTT.